Listed below are T cell receptor beta chains from one sample, sequenced in a study of early T cells in non-severe SARS-CoV-2 infection. TCRdb re-derived calls from the 5' RACE reads in MiXCR, one entry per CDR3 protein. Counted here are over 50,000 distinct CDR3 sequences, roughly 12% occurring once; the ten biggest clones make up 2.5% to 3%. Specimen: whole blood. These receptors were collected from an adult who was a healthcare worker with PCR-confirmed SARS-CoV-2 infection or an uninfected control (not recorded which). CDR3s include the opening cysteine and the closing phenylalanine or tryptophan. Each record gives: D gene, V gene, clone size, J gene, CDR3 length, CDR3 protein, CDR3 DNA. The D gene is left open where the match is weak. Size values are once, few and many counts, or a class for expanded clones, and some rows have none.

d_call: NA; v_call: TRBV5-1; clone_size: many; j_call: TRBJ2-1; cdr3_length: 14; cdr3_aa: CASSLVDSENEQFF; cdr3_nt: TGCGCCAGCAGCTTGGTAGACAGTGAGAATGAGCAGTTCTTC
d_call: NA; v_call: TRBV18; clone_size: many; j_call: TRBJ1-4; cdr3_length: 15; cdr3_aa: CASSHPGSANEKLFF; cdr3_nt: TGTGCCAGCTCACACCCCGGGTCGGCTAATGAAAAACTGTTTTTT
d_call: TRBD2; v_call: TRBV2; clone_size: many; j_call: TRBJ2-7; cdr3_length: 14; cdr3_aa: CASSLYRGRDEQYF; cdr3_nt: TGTGCCAGCAGTCTTTACCGAGGGAGGGACGAGCAGTACTTC
d_call: NA; v_call: TRBV11-2; clone_size: many; j_call: TRBJ2-1; cdr3_length: 16; cdr3_aa: CASSSLTRRSYNEQFF; cdr3_nt: TGTGCCAGCAGTTCTCTGACTAGACGGTCCTACAATGAGCAGTTCTTC
d_call: TRBD2; v_call: TRBV9; clone_size: NA; j_call: TRBJ2-7; cdr3_length: 14; cdr3_aa: CASSAMSGSREQYF; cdr3_nt: TGTGCCAGCAGCGCCATGAGCGGGAGTCGCGAGCAGTACTTC
d_call: NA; v_call: TRBV5-4; clone_size: many; j_call: TRBJ1-1; cdr3_length: 11; cdr3_aa: CASSLGSEAFF; cdr3_nt: TGTGCCAGCAGCTTGGGCAGTGAAGCTTTCTTT
d_call: NA; v_call: TRBV7-8; clone_size: NA; j_call: TRBJ1-4; cdr3_length: 17; cdr3_aa: CASSLGVQGGANEKLFF; cdr3_nt: TGTGCCAGCAGCTTAGGGGTACAGGGAGGAGCTAATGAAAAACTGTTTTTT
d_call: NA; v_call: TRBV19; clone_size: few; j_call: TRBJ2-3; cdr3_length: 15; cdr3_aa: CASSWVGESTDTQYF; cdr3_nt: TGTGCCAGCAGCTGGGTCGGCGAGAGCACAGATACGCAGTATTTT
d_call: NA; v_call: TRBV28; clone_size: NA; j_call: TRBJ1-3; cdr3_length: 10; cdr3_aa: CASGGNTIYF; cdr3_nt: TGTGCCAGCGGAGGCAACACCATATATTTT
d_call: TRBD2; v_call: TRBV12-3/TRBV12-4; clone_size: many; j_call: TRBJ2-1; cdr3_length: 16; cdr3_aa: CASSLKTVRGDNEQFF; cdr3_nt: TGTGCCAGCAGTCTCAAGACAGTCCGGGGGGACAATGAGCAGTTCTTC
d_call: TRBD1; v_call: TRBV29-1; clone_size: few; j_call: TRBJ2-3; cdr3_length: 13; cdr3_aa: CSVGQGAMNTQYF; cdr3_nt: TGCAGCGTGGGACAGGGTGCCATGAATACGCAGTATTTT
d_call: NA; v_call: TRBV12-3/TRBV12-4; clone_size: many; j_call: TRBJ1-1; cdr3_length: 13; cdr3_aa: CASSSTGPGEAFF; cdr3_nt: TGTGCCAGCAGCTCCACAGGGCCAGGTGAAGCTTTCTTT
d_call: TRBD2; v_call: TRBV20-1; clone_size: many; j_call: TRBJ2-5; cdr3_length: 15; cdr3_aa: CSARGLAGAGETQYF; cdr3_nt: TGCAGTGCTAGGGGACTAGCGGGGGCCGGAGAGACCCAGTACTTC
d_call: TRBD1; v_call: TRBV7-8; clone_size: few; j_call: TRBJ1-1; cdr3_length: 13; cdr3_aa: CASSLRQGREAFF; cdr3_nt: TGTGCCAGCAGCTTGAGACAGGGGCGTGAAGCTTTCTTT
d_call: TRBD2; v_call: TRBV29-1; clone_size: many; j_call: TRBJ2-1; cdr3_length: 14; cdr3_aa: CSVEGRGVYNEQFF; cdr3_nt: TGCAGCGTTGAAGGGCGGGGGGTATACAATGAGCAGTTCTTC
d_call: TRBD2; v_call: TRBV12-3/TRBV12-4; clone_size: few; j_call: TRBJ2-7; cdr3_length: 15; cdr3_aa: CASSLGTSGAWKQYF; cdr3_nt: TGTGCCAGCAGTTTAGGGACTAGCGGTGCCTGGAAGCAGTACTTC
d_call: TRBD1; v_call: TRBV18; clone_size: NA; j_call: TRBJ1-1; cdr3_length: 14; cdr3_aa: CASSAQGRDTEAFF; cdr3_nt: TGTGCCAGCTCAGCACAGGGGAGGGACACTGAAGCTTTCTTT
d_call: NA; v_call: TRBV7-2; clone_size: many; j_call: TRBJ1-5; cdr3_length: 15; cdr3_aa: CASSSVRASNQPQHF; cdr3_nt: TGTGCCAGCAGCTCCGTCCGTGCGAGCAATCAGCCCCAGCATTTT
d_call: NA; v_call: TRBV2; clone_size: many; j_call: TRBJ2-6; cdr3_length: 20; cdr3_aa: CASSEVVATVILSGANVLTF; cdr3_nt: TGTGCCAGCAGTGAAGTAGTAGCGACAGTGATTCTCTCTGGGGCCAACGTCCTGACTTTC
d_call: NA; v_call: TRBV12-3/TRBV12-4; clone_size: many; j_call: TRBJ1-1; cdr3_length: 17; cdr3_aa: CASTPSGGRILNTEAFF; cdr3_nt: TGTGCCAGCACCCCTTCCGGGGGGCGCATATTGAATACTGAAGCTTTCTTT
d_call: TRBD2; v_call: TRBV2; clone_size: few; j_call: TRBJ2-1; cdr3_length: 13; cdr3_aa: CASSERRESEQFF; cdr3_nt: TGTGCCAGCAGTGAACGGCGGGAGAGTGAGCAGTTCTTC
d_call: TRBD2; v_call: TRBV3-1; clone_size: few; j_call: TRBJ2-7; cdr3_length: 18; cdr3_aa: CASSQVQLAGAFSYEQYF; cdr3_nt: TGTGCCAGCAGCCAAGTCCAACTAGCGGGGGCTTTCTCCTACGAGCAGTACTTC
d_call: NA; v_call: TRBV20-1; clone_size: many; j_call: TRBJ2-6; cdr3_length: 16; cdr3_aa: CSARKAGSSGANVLTF; cdr3_nt: TGCAGTGCTAGAAAGGCGGGGAGCTCTGGGGCCAACGTCCTGACTTTC
d_call: NA; v_call: TRBV7-3; clone_size: many; j_call: TRBJ2-3; cdr3_length: 15; cdr3_aa: CASSPLGPSTDTQYF; cdr3_nt: TGTGCCAGCAGCCCGTTGGGACCGAGCACAGATACGCAGTATTTT
d_call: TRBD2; v_call: TRBV28; clone_size: NA; j_call: TRBJ2-7; cdr3_length: 16; cdr3_aa: CASSLITSGSVYERYF; cdr3_nt: TGTGCCAGCAGTTTAATCACTAGCGGGAGCGTCTACGAGCGGTACTTC
d_call: NA; v_call: TRBV6-2/TRBV6-3; clone_size: NA; j_call: TRBJ1-5; cdr3_length: 15; cdr3_aa: CASSLISGLNQPQHF; cdr3_nt: TGTGCCAGCAGTTTAATTTCGGGGCTCAATCAGCCCCAGCATTTT